These 32 T cell receptor beta chains came from one sample sequenced in a study of blood T cell repertoires in COVID-19. TCRdb keeps only in-frame clones here, not all; method: immunoSEQ multiplex PCR. The sample lists some 80,000 clones, about four fifths seen once, with 30% to 40% in the top ten. The sequencing sample was made of peripheral blood. These receptors were obtained from a woman in her 70s with acute or convalescent COVID-19.

This chain connects TRBV27 to TRBJ2-2; 14 nucleotides line up with TRBD2. V dropped 6 bases and J dropped 3; count of bases not matched to a gene: 9. The CDR3 is 18 amino acids. Germline V gene data show CDR1 as MNHEY and CDR2 as SMNVEV (reference sequence). CDR3 bases: TGTGCCAGCAGCCCCACGGGACTAGCGGGAGACTACACCGGGGAGCTGTTTTTT. Translating gives CASSPTGLAGDYTGELFF.

The V and J genes are TRBV7-2 and TRBJ1-2; D is perhaps TRBD1 (5 bases). The CDR3 has 13 amino acids. Germline assignment: CDR1 SGHTA and CDR2 FQGNSA. Trimming removed 3 bases from V and 6 bases from J, with 11 bases in between. CDR3: CASSLSRDNGYTF. The CDR3 coding sequence is TGTGCCAGCAGCTTGTCCAGGGATAATGGCTACACCTTC.

Here the CDR3 reads CASSLQNGYTF. The CDR3 region has the DNA TGTGCCAGCAGCTTGCAGAATGGCTACACCTTC. The chain combines TRBV7-9 with TRBJ1-2; D is unresolved. CDR1 SEHNR and CDR2 FQNEAQ come from the germline V gene (reference sequence). Trimming shortened V by 3 bases and J by 6 bases, and 5 bases separated the two germline ends. The CDR3 has 11 amino acids.

V usage is TRBV13 and J usage is TRBJ2-2; 9 bases are shared with TRBD2. The CDR3 loop spans 14 amino acids. CDR1 and CDR2 from the germline V gene are PRHDT and FYEKMQ (reference sequence). V shed 8 bases and J 3 bases; nucleotides not matched to a gene: 4. The CDR3 DNA sequence: TGTGCCAGCTCCCGACTAGCGGACACCGGGGAGCTGTTTTTT. Amino acid sequence: CASSRLADTGELFF.

The chain uses TRBV29-1 and TRBJ2-2; D is possibly TRBD1 (5 bases). CDR1 SQVTM and CDR2 ANQGSEA come from the germline V gene. The CDR3 spans 15 residues. Trimming shortened V by 0 bases and J by 5 bases, and 13 bases separated the two germline ends. Here the CDR3 DNA reads TGCAGCGTTGAAGAGGTGGGAAGGGGTACCGGGGAGCTGTTTTTT. This sequence encodes CSVEEVGRGTGELFF.

The chain recombines TRBV14 with TRBJ1-4, with a possible D match to TRBD1 (5 bases). The germline V and J ends were trimmed by 1 base and 6 bases, with 15 bases remaining between them. This CDR3 has 16 residues. Germline V gene sequence: CDR1 SGHDN, CDR2 FVKESK. The CDR3 here is CASSQGGAGLDEKLFF. The CDR3 DNA reads as TGTGCCAGCAGCCAAGGGGGTGCGGGGCTGGATGAAAAACTGTTTTTT. The full variable domain, completed using reference TRBV14 and TRBJ1-4, is EAGVTQFPSHSVIEKGQTVTLRCDPISGHDNLYWYRRVMGKEIKFLLHFVKESKQDESGMPNNRFLAERTGGTYSTLKVQPAELEDSGVYFCASSQGGAGLDEKLFFGSGTQLSVL.

The chain employs TRBV7-2 and TRBJ1-6, with a weak D call TRBD1 (6 bases). The V and J ends lost 1 base and 11 bases respectively, with 18 bases between them. The CDR3 contains 16 residues. Germline V lookup: CDR1 SGHTA, CDR2 FQGNSA. The CDR3 bases are TGTGCCAGCAGCTTAGAAGCCGGGACAAGTGTCGCACCCCTCCACTTT. Amino acids: CASSLEAGTSVAPLHF.

CDR3 sequence reads: CASSPGLEKVTEAFF. The CDR3 region has the DNA TGTGCCAGCAGTCCAGGGTTAGAGAAAGTGACTGAAGCTTTCTTT. The chain couples TRBV9 to TRBJ1-1; D possibly corresponds to TRBD1 (5 bases). The germline gives CDR1 SGDLS, CDR2 YYNGEE. The V end lost 5 bases, the J end lost 5 bases, and 19 bases lay between the germline ends. The CDR3 has 15 amino acids.

The chain has TRBV29-1 and TRBJ1-1, with 11 bases that match TRBD1. This CDR3 comprises 14 residues. V gave up 7 bases and J gave up 5 bases; unmatched junction bases: 9. Germline CDR1 reads SQVTM; CDR2 reads ANQGSEA. Written as DNA, the CDR3 is TGCAGCGCCCGGACAGGGGGCGGCTCGACTGAAGCTTTCTTT. The encoded protein is CSARTGGGSTEAFF.

This chain links TRBV11-3 with TRBJ2-1, with D maybe TRBD2 (5 bases). The CDR3 has 13 residues. Germline loops: CDR1 SGHNT, CDR2 YENEEA. Between the trimmed V and J ends, which lost 2 bases and 10 bases, there was a span of 12 bases. CDR3 amino acids: CASSLSGDREQFF. DNA for the CDR3: TGTGCCAGCAGCTTAAGCGGCGATCGGGAGCAGTTCTTC.

The chain couples TRBV7-9 to TRBJ2-7; TRBD2 agrees at 11 bases. The length of the CDR3 is 15 residues. The germline CDR1 and CDR2 sequences are SEHNR and FQNEAQ (reference sequence). Trimming took 4 bases from V and 6 from J; bases not matched to a gene: 8. CDR3 sequence reads: CASSWLAGGTGEQYF. The CDR3 DNA follows: TGTGCCAGCAGCTGGCTAGCGGGAGGTACGGGCGAGCAGTACTTC.

DNA for the CDR3: TGCGCCAGCAGCTTGGACACGGACAGGAGGGGCTACACCTTC. Protein: CASSLDTDRRGYTF. The J gene is TRBJ1-2, the V gene TRBV5-1; 7 bases agree with TRBD1. The CDR3 spans 14 residues. V gave up 0 bases and J gave up 8 bases; unmatched junction bases: 7. Germline CDR1 reads SGHRS; CDR2 reads YFSETQ.

This clone was observed once. The chain recombines TRBV6-6 with TRBJ1-4; 8 positions agree with TRBD1. V dropped 4 bases and J dropped 8; count of bases not matched to a gene: 9. The CDR3 has 15 residues. Germline values: CDR1 MNHNY, CDR2 SVGAGI (reference sequence). The CDR3 loop reads CASSSRQGTSEKLFF. Written as DNA, the CDR3 is TGTGCCAGCAGTTCCAGACAGGGGACTAGCGAAAAACTGTTTTTT.

This clone was seen a few times. V gene TRBV5-6 combines with J gene TRBJ2-1; a possible D gene is TRBD1 (7 bases). Trimming removed 4 bases at V and 14 bases at J, with 16 bases between. CDR3 size: 12 residues. Germline lookup yields CDR1 SGHDT and CDR2 YYEEEE. CDR3 in amino acids: CASSVGARGEFF. The CDR3 DNA sequence: TGTGCCAGCAGCGTTGGAGCCAGGGGGGAGTTCTTC.

The rearrangement joins TRBV3-1 (or the pseudogene TRBV3-2) to TRBJ1-1; D call uncertain. Trimming took 5 bases from V and 2 from J, leaving 9 bases between them. Germline CDR1 and CDR2: LGHDT and YNNKEL (reference sequence). The CDR3 consists of 13 residues. The CDR3 coding sequence is TGTGCCAGCAGCGGCACAGCCAACACTGAAGCTTTCTTT. Encoded protein: CASSGTANTEAFF.

V and J are TRBV5-6 and TRBJ2-1; 12 bases are shared with TRBD2. CDR1 SGHDT and CDR2 YYEEEE come from the germline V gene. V trimming: 0 bases; J trimming: 9 bases; junction bases outside the gene matches: 13. The length of the CDR3 is 18 residues. The CDR3: CASSLGPHLAGGRFEQFF. The CDR3 DNA sequence: TGTGCCAGCAGCTTGGGCCCCCATCTAGCGGGAGGGCGATTTGAGCAGTTCTTC.

The chain is built from TRBV7-3 and TRBJ2-2; tentative D call: TRBD2 (6 bases). The CDR3 has 15 residues. The germline gives CDR1 SGHTA, CDR2 FQGTGA. Trimming left V 5 bases short and J 4 bases short, with 14 bases between. In DNA form, the CDR3 reads TGTGCCAGCAGCGTATCCGGGACTGGCACCGGGGAGCTGTTTTTT. It encodes CASSVSGTGTGELFF.

The chain uses TRBV30 and TRBJ1-1, with 9 bases fitting TRBD1. This CDR3 contains 15 residues. J lost 11 bases, V lost 3 bases, and 16 bases had no gene match. The germline CDR1 and CDR2 sequences are GTSNPN and SVGIG (reference sequence). This chain's CDR3 is CAWRFTGGAGVVAFF. DNA for the CDR3: TGTGCCTGGAGGTTCACAGGGGGCGCGGGGGTCGTCGCTTTCTTT.

The J gene is TRBJ1-1, the V gene TRBV6-1; 8 bases fit TRBD1. From germline, CDR1 is MNHNS and CDR2 SASEGT. CDR3 length equals 16 residues. J gave up 4 bases and V 2 bases, and 9 bases lay outside the gene matches. As DNA, the CDR3 is TGTGCCAGCAGTGAACAGGGGGCGATACGGGGCACTGAAGCTTTCTTT. This sequence encodes CASSEQGAIRGTEAFF.

V and J are TRBV7-2 and TRBJ2-1, with a possible D match to TRBD1 (5 bases). This CDR3 spans 15 amino acids. Germline assignment: CDR1 SGHTA and CDR2 FQGNSA. The V end was cut by 1 base, the J end by 7 bases, with 14 bases between. The CDR3, as DNA: TGTGCCAGCAGCTTAGTTGTAGGGGAAGGAAATGAGCAGTTCTTC. This gives the protein CASSLVVGEGNEQFF.

The rearrangement links TRBV5-5 to TRBJ2-2; D may be TRBD2 (6 bases). From germline, CDR1 is SGHKS and CDR2 YYEKEE (reference sequence). The V gene lost 0 bases and the J gene lost 4 bases, with 10 bases spanning the gap. The CDR3 extends over 15 amino acids. In nucleotides, the CDR3 is TGTGCCAGCAGCTTGGCCGGGGGTGGCACCGGGGAGCTGTTTTTT. Protein: CASSLAGGGTGELFF.

CDR3 DNA sequence: TGTGCCAGCACCACGGACTGGCCCCTCTCCTACGAGCAGTACTTC. Its translation is CASTTDWPLSYEQYF. This rearrangement joins TRBV6-5 to TRBJ2-7; possible D gene TRBD2, 5 bases. Germline V lookup: CDR1 MNHEY, CDR2 SVGAGI. The V end lost 7 bases, the J end lost 0 bases, and 16 bases lay between the germline ends. The CDR3 is made up of 15 amino acids.

This chain uses TRBV2 with TRBJ1-2; maybe TRBD1 (6 bases). Trimming took off 4 bases at V and 7 bases at J, with 16 bases between the two ends. CDR1 SNHLY and CDR2 FYNNEI come from the germline V gene. The CDR3 covers 14 residues. As DNA, the CDR3 is TGTGCCAGCAGTGCGATACAGGGTACCGCTGGCTACACCTTC. This codes for CASSAIQGTAGYTF.

In DNA, the CDR3 is TGTGCCTTTACCATGAGGAGTGAAAAACTGTTTTTT. Translated: CAFTMRSEKLFF. The chain has TRBV30 and TRBJ1-4; D is ambiguous. CDR1 and CDR2 from the germline V gene are GTSNPN and SVGIG (reference sequence). With 7 bases removed from V and 7 bases from J, the gap between germline ends came to 13 bases. This CDR3 has 12 amino acids.

This chain uses TRBV2 with TRBJ1-5; D possibly corresponds to TRBD1 (6 bases). Germline V gene data show CDR1 as SNHLY and CDR2 as FYNNEI. The CDR3 totals 15 residues. Trimming stripped 6 bases from V and 12 bases from J, with 24 bases between. The CDR3 bases are TGTGCCAGCAGGGGGGGGACAACGGATCCCCCCGACCAGCATTTT. Amino acid sequence: CASRGGTTDPPDQHF. The whole variable domain, remainder taken from reference TRBV2 and TRBJ1-5, is EPEVTQTPSHQVTQMGQEVILRCVPISNHLYFYWYRQILGQKVEFLVSFYNNEISEKSEIFDDQFSVERPDGSNFTLKIRSTKLEDSAMYFCASRGGTTDPPDQHFGDGTRLSIL.

The V call is TRBV20-1, the J call TRBJ1-4, with no clear D. The germline V gene has CDR1 DFQATT and CDR2 SNEGSKA (reference sequence). V lost 4 bases and J lost 7, with 7 bases in between. The CDR3 sequence is 11 residues long. The CDR3 nucleotides are TGCAGTGCTATTCAATTTGAAAAACTGTTTTTT. As protein: CSAIQFEKLFF.

This clone came up once. The V gene is TRBV4-1, the J gene TRBJ2-1; 9 positions agree with TRBD2. Germline lookup yields CDR1 MGHRA and CDR2 YSYEKL. The CDR3 runs 18 residues. V gave up 0 bases and J gave up 0 bases; unmatched junction bases: 6. Written as DNA, the CDR3 is TGCGCCAGCAGCCAAGAAGAGGCTAGCGGGGTCTCCTACAATGAGCAGTTCTTC. Translating gives CASSQEEASGVSYNEQFF.

This chain connects TRBV2 to TRBJ1-1; D uncertain. The V gene's germline CDR1 is SNHLY and CDR2 FYNNEI. CDR3 size: 12 residues. The V end was cut by 6 bases, the J end by 4 bases, with 9 bases between. In DNA, the CDR3 is TGTGCCAGCAGCGCTGGAGTCACTGAAGCTTTCTTT. As protein: CASSAGVTEAFF.

The rearrangement links TRBV7-2 to TRBJ2-5; 9 bases align to TRBD2. Germline V CDR1 and CDR2: SGHTA, FQGNSA. The CDR3 runs 17 residues. After removal of 1 base from V and 5 bases from J, the junction contained 11 bases not matched to a gene. DNA of the CDR3: TGTGCCAGCAGCTTAGGGACGGCGGGAGGGCTGCGGGAGACCCAGTACTTC. It codes for CASSLGTAGGLRETQYF.

This clone was detected a few times. This chain connects TRBV6-6 to TRBJ2-7, with TRBD2 as a possible D gene (5 bases). CDR3 length equals 14 residues. CDR1 is MNHNY and CDR2 is SVGAGI in the germline V gene (reference sequence). V was clipped by 4 bases and J by 2 bases, with 12 bases between them. The CDR3 loop reads CASSSGLAPYEQYF. In DNA form, the CDR3 reads TGTGCCAGCAGTTCCGGGCTAGCTCCCTACGAGCAGTACTTC.

The rearrangement uses TRBV6-1 and TRBJ2-7; 10 bases map to TRBD1. The CDR3 loop spans 14 amino acids. Trimming removed 0 bases from V and 5 bases from J; junction bases left unmatched: 1. The germline CDR1 and CDR2 sequences are MNHNS and SASEGT. Written as DNA, the CDR3 is TGTGCCAGCAGTGAAGCGGGGACAGGGGACGAGCAGTACTTC. This encodes CASSEAGTGDEQYF.

The chain links TRBV2 to TRBJ2-1; D is unresolved. CDR1 SNHLY and CDR2 FYNNEI come from the germline V gene. V was shortened by 4 bases and J by 2 bases, with 12 bases between the two germline ends. The CDR3 length is 15 residues. The DNA of the CDR3 is TGTGCCAGCAGTGTGATCAAGCGCCCCTACAATGAGCAGTTCTTC. It translates to CASSVIKRPYNEQFF.